These T cell receptor beta chains were read from a single sample in a study of CD8 T cells in Susac syndrome. TCRdb independently ran MiXCR on the immunoSEQ multiplex PCR reads; one entry per CDR3 protein. This sample has 150,000 to 200,000 distinct CDR3 sequences; roughly nine tenths occur once, and the top ten carry over 0.075%. Sequencing used CD4+ T cells from PBMCs. All receptors come from a human donor with Susac syndrome. Each CDR3 is given with its conserved first and last residue. D genes are given only for firm matches. The size field is filled for only some rows; it gives once, few, many or a size class.

j_call | d_call | v_call | clone_size | cdr3_aa | cdr3_nt
TRBJ2-1 | . | TRBV20-1 | . | CSARDRVGDEQFF | TGCAGTGCTAGAGATAGGGTAGGGGATGAGCAGTTCTTC
TRBJ2-7 | TRBD2 | TRBV4-2 | . | CASSQATSGSPYEQYF | TGTGCCAGCAGCCAAGCTACTAGCGGGAGTCCCTACGAGCAGTACTTC
TRBJ1-1 | . | TRBV30 | . | CAWDRNTEAFF | TGTGCCTGGGATCGGAACACTGAAGCTTTCTTT
TRBJ2-1 | . | TRBV7-2 | . | CASSREGEKQFF | TGTGCCAGCAGCCGCGAGGGGGAGAAGCAGTTCTTC
TRBJ1-1 | . | TRBV27 | . | CASSLFAGSEAFF | TGTGCCAGCAGTTTATTTGCGGGGTCTGAAGCTTTCTTT
TRBJ2-1 | TRBD2 | TRBV10-3 | once | CAISESPPTSGQFF | TGTGCCATCAGTGAGTCGCCCCCGACTAGCGGACAGTTCTTC
TRBJ2-1 | TRBD2 | TRBV5-1 | . | CASSLTSSGYNEQFF | TGCGCCAGCAGCTTAACGTCTAGCGGGTACAATGAGCAGTTCTTC
TRBJ2-2 | . | TRBV3-1 | . | CASSQDLRGAFTGELFF | TGTGCCAGCAGCCAAGATCTCAGAGGGGCCTTCACCGGGGAGCTGTTTTTT
TRBJ2-5 | TRBD1 | TRBV19 | . | CASSTTGQPKETQYF | TGTGCCAGTAGTACTACGGGACAGCCTAAAGAGACCCAGTACTTC
TRBJ2-7 | . | TRBV27 | . | CASSLASRAYEQYF | TGTGCCAGCAGTTTGGCCTCGAGGGCCTACGAGCAGTACTTC
TRBJ1-5 | TRBD1 | TRBV20-1 | . | CSARVGTDSNQPQHF | TGCAGTGCTAGAGTAGGGACAGATAGCAATCAGCCCCAGCATTTT
TRBJ2-1 | TRBD1 | TRBV6-1 | . | CASRLGQGINEQFF | TGTGCCAGCAGACTAGGACAGGGAATAAATGAGCAGTTCTTC
TRBJ1-5 | TRBD1 | TRBV19 | . | CATRQGHQPQHF | TGTGCCACTAGACAGGGCCATCAGCCCCAGCATTTT
TRBJ2-1 | . | TRBV6-5 | . | CASSRKHAGNEQFF | TGTGCCAGCAGCCGAAAACACGCGGGGAATGAGCAGTTCTTC
TRBJ1-1 | . | TRBV12-3/TRBV12-4 | . | CATSFSLGRVTEAFF | TGTGCCACCAGTTTTTCGCTCGGGAGGGTCACTGAAGCTTTCTTT
TRBJ1-5 | . | TRBV4-2 | . | CASSQDGTLNQPQHF | TGTGCCAGCAGCCAAGATGGGACACTTAATCAGCCCCAGCATTTT
TRBJ2-7 | TRBD2 | TRBV19 | once | CASSLGFVAGAEHEQYF | TGTGCCAGTAGTCTGGGGTTCGTAGCGGGAGCGGAACACGAGCAGTACTTC
TRBJ2-7 | . | TRBV20-1 | . | CSAPEGSTYEQYF | TGCAGTGCCCCAGAGGGTTCTACCTACGAGCAGTACTTC
TRBJ2-7 | TRBD1 | TRBV7-2 | once | CASSSTGVGSYEQYF | TGTGCCAGCAGCTCTACAGGGGTGGGGTCCTACGAGCAGTACTTC
TRBJ2-1 | . | TRBV29-1 | . | CSVEGTIRLISEQFF | TGCAGCGTTGAAGGGACCATTAGGCTGATAAGTGAGCAGTTCTTC
TRBJ1-1 | . | TRBV5-1 | once | CASSNQGSEAFF | TGCGCCAGCAGCAACCAGGGTTCTGAAGCTTTCTTT
TRBJ2-2 | . | TRBV2 | . | CASRSQGNTGELFF | TGTGCCAGCAGGTCCCAGGGGAACACCGGGGAGCTGTTTTTT
TRBJ2-1 | TRBD1 | TRBV25-1 | . | CASSKNRGLSYNEQFF | TGTGCCAGCAGTAAGAACAGGGGGCTCTCCTACAATGAGCAGTTCTTC
TRBJ2-7 | TRBD2 | TRBV20-1 | . | CSAELAGEIKYEQYF | TGCAGTGCCGAACTAGCGGGGGAGATCAAGTACGAGCAGTACTTC
TRBJ2-3 | TRBD1 | TRBV28 | . | CASSGQGASTDTQYF | TGTGCCAGCAGTGGACAGGGGGCGAGCACAGATACGCAGTATTTT